This T cell receptor (beta chain) was profiled in a study of shared clonotypes between healthy human individuals. Broader study findings: Generation probabilities were higher for clonotypes shared across all four sorted-subset donors than for unshared ones.

On this clone itself: Its antigen remains unknown.

V lost 7 bases, J lost 2 bases, and 16 bases lay in between. The CDR3 consists of 14 residues. Germline CDR1 reads SQVTM; CDR2 reads ANQGSEA. Assay used: immunoSEQ multiplex PCR; TCRdb lists only in-frame clones, some missing. The data hold over a million clones, with about 98% observed a single time. CD45RA+ naive and CD45RA-negative memory subsets were separated from CD4+ cells. This TCR was sampled from a man younger than 45 in good health. The chain uses TRBV29-1 and TRBJ2-3; D unclear. Sequencing was done on a sample of naive CD4+ T cells sorted from blood. Subset specified: CD45RA+ positively selected. DNA for the CDR3: TGCAGCGGGATCTTGGCAGGCTCCACAGATACGCAGTATTTT. Its translation is CSGILAGSTDTQYF.